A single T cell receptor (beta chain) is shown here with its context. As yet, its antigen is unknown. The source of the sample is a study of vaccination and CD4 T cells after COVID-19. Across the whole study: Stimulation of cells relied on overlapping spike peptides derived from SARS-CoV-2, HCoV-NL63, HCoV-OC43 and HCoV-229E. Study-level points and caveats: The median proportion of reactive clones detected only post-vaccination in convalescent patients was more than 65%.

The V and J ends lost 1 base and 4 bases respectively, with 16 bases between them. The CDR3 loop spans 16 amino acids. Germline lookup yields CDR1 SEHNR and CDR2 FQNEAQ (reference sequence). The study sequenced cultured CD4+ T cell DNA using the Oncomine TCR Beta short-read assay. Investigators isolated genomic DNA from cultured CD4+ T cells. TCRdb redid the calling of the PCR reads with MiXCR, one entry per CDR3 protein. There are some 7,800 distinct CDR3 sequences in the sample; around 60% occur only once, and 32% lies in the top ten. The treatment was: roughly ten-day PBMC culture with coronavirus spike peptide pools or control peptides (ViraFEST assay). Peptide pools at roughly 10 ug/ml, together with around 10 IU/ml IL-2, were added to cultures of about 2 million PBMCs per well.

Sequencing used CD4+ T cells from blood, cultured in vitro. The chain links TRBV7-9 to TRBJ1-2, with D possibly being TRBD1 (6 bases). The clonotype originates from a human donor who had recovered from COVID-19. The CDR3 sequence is CASSLEYRGAVYGYTF. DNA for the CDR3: TGTGCCAGCAGCTTAGAGTATCGGGGGGCGGTCTATGGCTACACCTTC. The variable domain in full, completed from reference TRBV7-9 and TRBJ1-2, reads DTGVSQNPRHKITKRGQNVTFRCDPISEHNRLYWYRQTLGQGPEFLTYFQNEAQLEKSRLLSDRFSAERPKGSFSTLEIQRTEQGDSAMYLCASSLEYRGAVYGYTFGSGTRLTVV.